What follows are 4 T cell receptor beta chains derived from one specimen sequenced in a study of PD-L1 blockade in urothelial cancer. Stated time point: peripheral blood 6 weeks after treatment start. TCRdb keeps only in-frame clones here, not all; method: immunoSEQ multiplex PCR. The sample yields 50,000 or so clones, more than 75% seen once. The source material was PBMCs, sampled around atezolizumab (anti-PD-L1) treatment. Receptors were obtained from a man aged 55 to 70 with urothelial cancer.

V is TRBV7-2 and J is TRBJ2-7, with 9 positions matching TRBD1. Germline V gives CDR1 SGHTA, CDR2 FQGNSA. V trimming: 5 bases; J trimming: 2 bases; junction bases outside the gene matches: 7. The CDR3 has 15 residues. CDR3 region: CASSPGTGRPYEQYF. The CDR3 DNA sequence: TGTGCCAGCAGCCCCGGGACAGGGCGACCCTACGAGCAGTACTTC.

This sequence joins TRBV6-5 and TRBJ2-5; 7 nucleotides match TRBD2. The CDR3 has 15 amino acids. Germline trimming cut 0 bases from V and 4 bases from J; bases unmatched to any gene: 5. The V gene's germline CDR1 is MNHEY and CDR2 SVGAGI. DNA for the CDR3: TGTGCCAGCAGTTACTCGAGCGGGGTCGGAGAGACCCAGTACTTC. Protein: CASSYSSGVGETQYF.

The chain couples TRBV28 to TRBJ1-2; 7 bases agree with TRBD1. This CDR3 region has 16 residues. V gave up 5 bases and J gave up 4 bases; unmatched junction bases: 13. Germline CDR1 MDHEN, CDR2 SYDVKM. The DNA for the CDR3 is TGTGCCAGCAGTACACAAACCGTCGACAGGGCCTATGGCTACACCTTC. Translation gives CASSTQTVDRAYGYTF.

The CDR3 loop is CASSGAPGQGFPGSSYNEQFF. In DNA, the CDR3 is TGTGCCAGCAGCGGCGCCCCGGGACAGGGGTTTCCTGGAAGCTCCTACAATGAGCAGTTCTTC. The V call is TRBV2, the J call TRBJ2-1, with 10 bases aligning to TRBD1. J was trimmed by 0 bases and V by 6 bases; bases with no gene match: 20. Per germline, CDR1 SNHLY and CDR2 FYNNEI. The CDR3 runs to 21 residues.